This T cell receptor (beta chain) originates from a study of control samples from healthy donors and cancer patients. Trimming took 3 bases from V and 1 from J, leaving 15 bases between them. CDR1 is SGHAT and CDR2 is FQNNGV in the germline V gene. CDR3 length: 16 residues. Only in-frame clones appear in the TCRdb table, and some are missing; sequencing was by immunoSEQ multiplex PCR. The profile shows 90,000 to 130,000 clones, approximately 84% of them singletons. The V call is TRBV11-2, the J call TRBJ2-5, with D possibly matching TRBD1 (5 bases). This sequence was found in a man between 18 and 35 years old in good health. The sequencing input was blood. For the CDR3, the DNA is TGTGCCAGCAGCTTTCGGAGTCTGGACATCCAAGAGACCCAGTACTTC. It specifies CASSFRSLDIQETQYF.